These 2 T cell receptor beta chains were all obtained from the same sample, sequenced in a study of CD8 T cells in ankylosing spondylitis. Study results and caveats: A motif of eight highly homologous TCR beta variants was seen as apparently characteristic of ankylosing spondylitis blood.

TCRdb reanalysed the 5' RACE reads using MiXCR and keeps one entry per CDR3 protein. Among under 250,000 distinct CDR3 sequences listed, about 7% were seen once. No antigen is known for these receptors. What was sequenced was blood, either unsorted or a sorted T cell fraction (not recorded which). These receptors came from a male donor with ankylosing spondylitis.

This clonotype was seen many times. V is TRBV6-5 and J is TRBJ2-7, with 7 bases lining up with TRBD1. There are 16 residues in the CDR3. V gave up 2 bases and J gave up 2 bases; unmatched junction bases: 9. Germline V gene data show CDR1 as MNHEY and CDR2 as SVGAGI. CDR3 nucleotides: TGTGCCAGCAGTTACGGACTGGCAGGGGGAACCTACGAGCAGTACTTC. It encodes CASSYGLAGGTYEQYF.

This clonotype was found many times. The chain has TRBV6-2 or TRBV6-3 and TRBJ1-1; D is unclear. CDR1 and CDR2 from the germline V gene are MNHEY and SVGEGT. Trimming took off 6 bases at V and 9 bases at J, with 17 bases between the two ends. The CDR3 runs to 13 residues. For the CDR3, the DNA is TGTGCCAGCAGAGGGCCCGACCCACTGAAAGCTTTCTTT. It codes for CASRGPDPLKAFF.